The 12 T cell receptor beta chains in this list originate from one sample, sequenced in a study of blood T cell repertoires in COVID-19. The protocol was immunoSEQ multiplex PCR, while the TCRdb copy is restricted to in-frame clones and leaves out a portion. The data contain tens of thousands of clones, 82% of them seen just once; the ten biggest clones take up more than 6.5%. Sequenced material: peripheral blood. The receptor source for this set is a human donor in a cohort sampled during active COVID-19.

The chain couples TRBV7-2 to TRBJ2-6; TRBD2 matches 14 bases. Germline CDR1 SGHTA, CDR2 FQGNSA. This CDR3 has 19 amino acids. V gave up 4 bases and J gave up 2 bases; unmatched junction bases: 7. The CDR3 loop reads CASSSRTSGGLPGANVLTF. For the CDR3, the DNA is TGTGCCAGCAGCTCTCGGACTAGCGGGGGGCTTCCTGGGGCCAACGTCCTGACTTTC. Supplemented by reference TRBV7-2 and TRBJ2-6, the full variable domain reads GAGVSQSPSNKVTEKGKDVELRCDPISGHTALYWYRQSLGQGLEFLIYFQGNSAPDKSGLPSDRFSAERTGGSVSTLTIQRTQQEDSAVYLCASSSRTSGGLPGANVLTFGAGSRLTVL.

This chain connects TRBV9 to TRBJ2-3, with TRBD2 identical over 7 bases. Losses at the gene ends were 4 bases for V and 2 bases for J; bases not matched to a gene: 7. The CDR3 runs 15 residues. The germline gives CDR1 SGDLS, CDR2 YYNGEE. CDR3 region: CASSSLGGTTDTQYF. CDR3 DNA sequence: TGTGCCAGCAGCTCCCTCGGGGGGACCACAGATACGCAGTATTTT. The entire variable domain, with the rest obtained from reference TRBV9 and TRBJ2-3, is as follows: DSGVTQTPKHLITATGQRVTLRCSPRSGDLSVYWYQQSLDQGLQFLIQYYNGEERAKGNILERFSAQQFPDLHSELNLSSLELGDSALYFCASSSLGGTTDTQYFGPGTRLTVL.

The CDR3 here is CASSYSGTLFNQPQHF. The CDR3 nucleotides read TGTGCCAGCAGTTACTCGGGGACACTTTTTAATCAGCCCCAGCATTTT. The chain employs TRBV6-2 or TRBV6-3 and TRBJ1-5; a weak D match, TRBD1 (6 bases). The CDR3 loop spans 16 amino acids. Per germline, CDR1 MNHEY and CDR2 SVGEGT. V lost 0 bases and J 4 bases, leaving 13 bases between the germline ends.

The V and J genes are TRBV7-9 and TRBJ2-2; 7 nucleotides line up with TRBD1. The CDR3 consists of 17 residues. Germline V gene sequence: CDR1 SEHNR, CDR2 FQNEAQ (reference sequence). The V and J ends lost 0 bases and 2 bases, in that order; junction bases with no gene match: 6. For the CDR3, the DNA is TGTGCCAGCAGCTTAGCCGGGAACAGGGGAAACACCGGGGAGCTGTTTTTT. Translated: CASSLAGNRGNTGELFF.

V is TRBV7-3 and J is TRBJ2-7, with 7 bases matching TRBD2. Losses at the gene ends were 1 base for V and 2 bases for J; bases not matched to a gene: 11. The CDR3 has 17 amino acids. From germline, CDR1 is SGHTA and CDR2 FQGTGA. CDR3 protein: CASSLNAVGGSTYEQYF. DNA for the CDR3: TGTGCCAGCAGCTTAAATGCAGTGGGCGGGAGTACCTACGAGCAGTACTTC.

The chain recombines TRBV4-3 with TRBJ2-7; 8 nucleotides align to TRBD1. Germline assignment: CDR1 LGHNA and CDR2 YSLEER. The CDR3 extends over 13 amino acids. Trimming at V came to 3 bases and at J to 5 bases, leaving 3 bases not matched to a gene. The CDR3 spells CASSQDRAHEQYF. CDR3 DNA: TGCGCCAGCAGCCAGGACAGGGCCCACGAGCAGTACTTC.

This sequence joins TRBV4-2 and TRBJ2-1; 7 nucleotides line up with TRBD2. V lost 0 bases to trimming and J lost 9 bases; unmatched junction nucleotides: 14. Germline V gene lookup returns CDR1 LGHNA and CDR2 YNFKEQ. This CDR3 has 17 residues. The DNA for the CDR3 is TGTGCCAGCAGCCAAGACTCATTCCAGCGGGGCTGGTCTGAGCAGTTCTTC. It codes for CASSQDSFQRGWSEQFF.

V gene TRBV9 combines with J gene TRBJ1-1; possibly TRBD1 for D (6 bases). V lost 4 bases to trimming and J lost 0 bases, with 13 bases between them. The length of the CDR3 is 15 residues. In germline, CDR1 is SGDLS, CDR2 YYNGEE. CDR3 coding DNA: TGTGCCAGCAGCCCAGGACAGAGATTGAACACTGAAGCTTTCTTT. It translates to CASSPGQRLNTEAFF.

CDR3 bases: TGTGCCAGCGGAGGGACTAGCGGGAGTGATACGCAGTATTTT. It specifies CASGGTSGSDTQYF. V and J are TRBV6-5 and TRBJ2-3; 14 bases map to TRBD2. This CDR3 has 14 residues. The V segment lost 8 bases and the J segment 6 bases; nucleotides outside the gene matches: 4. CDR1 is MNHEY and CDR2 is SVGAGI in the germline V gene.

The chain combines TRBV11-2 with TRBJ1-2; D is uncertain. CDR1 and CDR2 (germline): SGHAT, FQNNGV. The CDR3 is 13 residues long. V was clipped by 7 bases and J by 2 bases, with 11 bases between them. For the CDR3, the DNA is TGTGCCAGCAAGCCAGACACAAACTATGGCTACACCTTC. Translation: CASKPDTNYGYTF.

In this sample, this clone turned up once. The chain is built from TRBV3-1 (or the pseudogene TRBV3-2) and TRBJ2-1, with 8 nucleotides matching TRBD2. The CDR3 contains 20 residues. Germline CDR1 and CDR2: LGHDT and YNNKEL (reference sequence). With V trimmed by 4 bases and J by 0 bases, 17 bases remained unmatched. In DNA, the CDR3 is TGTGCCAGCAGCCGCGCGGGGGGAAGCGGGAGAACGCCCTCCTACAATGAGCAGTTCTTC. Its translation: CASSRAGGSGRTPSYNEQFF.

The chain combines TRBV5-1 with TRBJ2-2; 11 bases fit TRBD2. Per the germline V gene, CDR1 is SGHRS and CDR2 is YFSETQ. CDR3 length: 15 residues. The V and J ends lost 5 bases and 3 bases, in that order; junction bases with no gene match: 3. The CDR3 region has the DNA TGCGCCAGCAGACGTAGCGGGGGGGACACCGGGGAGCTGTTTTTT. Translation gives CASRRSGGDTGELFF.